The entry below gives a single TCR beta chain sequence along with its context. As yet, its antigen is unknown. These data originate in a study of cytomegalovirus exposure and HLA in healthy donors. Study-level results: Productive rates of about 87% or about 30% were seen for most TCR beta V segments in an earlier analysis.

Donors in the study were healthy people who gave bone marrow. This CDR3 is 19 amino acids long. Germline loops: CDR1 LGHNA, CDR2 YNFKEQ. V shed 3 bases and J 0 bases; nucleotides not matched to a gene: 7. PCR employed 60 Vbeta and 13 Jbeta primers. Some clones are missing from TCRdb's copy, which holds only in-frame ones; the method was immunoSEQ multiplex PCR. Among just over 150,000 clones listed, about 79% were seen once. The gene calls are TRBV4-2 and TRBJ2-3, with TRBD2 matching 15 bases. Sequenced sample: PBMCs. This receptor was identified in a man in his forties or fifties in good health and CMV-seropositive. This CDR3 reads CASSQESGTSGGSTDTQYF. CDR3 nucleotide sequence: TGTGCCAGCAGCCAGGAATCCGGGACTAGCGGGGGGAGCACAGATACGCAGTATTTT.